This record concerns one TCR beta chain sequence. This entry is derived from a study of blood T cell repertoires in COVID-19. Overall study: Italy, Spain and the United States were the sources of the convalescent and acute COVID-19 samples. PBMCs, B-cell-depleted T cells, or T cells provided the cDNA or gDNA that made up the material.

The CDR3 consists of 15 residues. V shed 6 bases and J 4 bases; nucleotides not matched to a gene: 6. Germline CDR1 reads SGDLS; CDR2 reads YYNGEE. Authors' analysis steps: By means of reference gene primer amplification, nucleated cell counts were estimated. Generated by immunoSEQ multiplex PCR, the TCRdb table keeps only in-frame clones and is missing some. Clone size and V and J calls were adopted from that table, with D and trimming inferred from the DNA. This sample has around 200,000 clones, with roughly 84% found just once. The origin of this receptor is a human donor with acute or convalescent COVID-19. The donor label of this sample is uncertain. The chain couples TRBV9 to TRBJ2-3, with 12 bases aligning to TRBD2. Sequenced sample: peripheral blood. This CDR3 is CASTPSGGAADTQYF. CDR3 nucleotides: TGTGCCAGCACCCCTAGCGGGGGGGCCGCAGATACGCAGTATTTT.